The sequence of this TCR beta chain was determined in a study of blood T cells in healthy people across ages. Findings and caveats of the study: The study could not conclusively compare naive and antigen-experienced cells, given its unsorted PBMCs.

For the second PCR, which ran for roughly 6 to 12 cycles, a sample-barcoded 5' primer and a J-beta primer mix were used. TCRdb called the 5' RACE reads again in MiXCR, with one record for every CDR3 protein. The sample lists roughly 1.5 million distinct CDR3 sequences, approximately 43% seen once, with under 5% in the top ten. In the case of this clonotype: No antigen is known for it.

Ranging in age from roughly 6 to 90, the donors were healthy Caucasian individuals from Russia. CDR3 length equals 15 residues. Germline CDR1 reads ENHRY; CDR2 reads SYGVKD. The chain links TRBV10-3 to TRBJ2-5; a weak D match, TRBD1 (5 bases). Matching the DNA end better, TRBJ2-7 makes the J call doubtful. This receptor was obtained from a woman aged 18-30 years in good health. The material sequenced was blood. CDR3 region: CAISEPQATGLEQYF. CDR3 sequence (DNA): TGTGCCATCAGTGAGCCGCAAGCTACAGGTCTCGAGCAGTACTTC.